A single sample is the source of the 13 T cell receptor beta chains below, sequenced in a study of OX40 agonist ivuxolimab in advanced cancers. Generated by immunoSEQ multiplex PCR, the TCRdb table keeps only in-frame clones and is missing some. This table has tens of thousands of clones, around 85% appearing once. This sample comprised CD4+ or CD8+ T cells sorted from blood, obtained in a trial of the OX40 agonist ivuxolimab. These receptors all stem from an adult with an advanced solid tumor such as melanoma, head and neck, liver or kidney cancer.

This chain links TRBV7-9 with TRBJ2-3, with 10 bases lining up with TRBD2. Germline loops: CDR1 SEHNR, CDR2 FQNEAQ (reference sequence). The J segment lost 2 bases and the V segment lost 11 bases, leaving 7 bases of the junction unmatched. The CDR3 totals 14 residues. This CDR3 reads CAGGTSGNTDTQYF. The CDR3, as DNA: TGTGCCGGGGGTACTAGCGGGAACACAGATACGCAGTATTTT.

This chain links TRBV4-1 with TRBJ2-7, with a tentative D call TRBD1 (6 bases). The CDR3 is 12 residues long. V lost 0 bases, J lost 10 bases, and 10 bases lay in between. Germline V gives CDR1 MGHRA, CDR2 YSYEKL. CDR3: CASSQDRGPQYF. DNA for the CDR3: TGCGCCAGCAGCCAAGACAGGGGTCCACAGTACTTC.

This chain connects TRBV5-4 to TRBJ2-5; 12 positions match TRBD2. The germline V gene encodes CDR1 SGHNT and CDR2 YYREEE (reference sequence). CDR3 length equals 15 residues. The ends lost 4 bases at V and 2 bases at J; junction bases unmatched: 3. CDR3 sequence (DNA): TGTGCCAGCAGCAAGACTAGCGGGGGACAAGAGACCCAGTACTTC. It is translated as CASSKTSGGQETQYF.

The chain uses TRBV29-1 and TRBJ2-5, with D perhaps assigned TRBD1 or TRBD2 (5 bases each). CDR3 size: 12 residues. In germline, CDR1 is SQVTM, CDR2 ANQGSEA. Trimming shortened V by 4 bases and J by 7 bases, and 13 bases separated the two germline ends. The CDR3 DNA sequence: TGCAGCGTTGTAGTCGGGGCCGGGACCCAGTACTTC. It specifies CSVVVGAGTQYF.

The chain links TRBV7-9 to TRBJ1-1, with 7 bases identical to TRBD1. Germline V CDR1 and CDR2: SEHNR, FQNEAQ (reference sequence). J was trimmed by 7 bases and V by 0 bases; bases with no gene match: 5. This CDR3 comprises 14 residues. CDR3 in amino acids: CASSLAGGSIEAFF. The DNA of the CDR3 is TGTGCCAGCAGCTTAGCAGGGGGCAGTATTGAAGCTTTCTTT.

J is TRBJ1-3 and V is TRBV9; 7 nucleotides line up with TRBD1. Germline V gene sequence: CDR1 SGDLS, CDR2 YYNGEE. The CDR3 length is 16 residues. J lost 0 bases, V lost 3 bases, and 6 bases had no gene match. The CDR3 reads CASSGVTGISGNTIYF. CDR3 in DNA: TGTGCCAGCAGCGGCGTGACAGGGATCTCTGGAAACACCATATATTTT. The whole variable domain, filled in from reference TRBV9 and TRBJ1-3, reads DSGVTQTPKHLITATGQRVTLRCSPRSGDLSVYWYQQSLDQGLQFLIQYYNGEERAKGNILERFSAQQFPDLHSELNLSSLELGDSALYFCASSGVTGISGNTIYFGEGSWLTVV.

In DNA, the CDR3 is TGTGCCAGCAGGGGCTATAACTATGGCTACACCTTC. It translates to CASRGYNYGYTF. The V gene is TRBV6-5, the J gene TRBJ1-2; D is undetermined. Germline V gene data show CDR1 as MNHEY and CDR2 as SVGAGI. V lost 6 bases and J lost 1, with 6 bases in between. This CDR3 comprises 12 residues.

This clone was counted only a few times. The chain recombines TRBV28 with TRBJ2-4; D uncertain. V dropped 6 bases and J dropped 0 bases, with 12 bases sitting between them. Germline V lookup: CDR1 MDHEN, CDR2 SYDVKM. CDR3 length: 15 residues. The CDR3 bases are TGTGCCAGCAGACAACGGGCCCTAGCCAAAAACATTCAGTACTTC. Residues: CASRQRALAKNIQYF.

The chain joins TRBV7-2 to TRBJ2-1; D perhaps matches TRBD1 (5 bases). Germline V gene sequence: CDR1 SGHTA, CDR2 FQGNSA. This CDR3 contains 14 residues. With 0 bases removed from V and 3 bases from J, the gap between germline ends came to 6 bases. The CDR3 DNA is TGTGCCAGCAGCTTAGCACAGGTCTACAATGAGCAGTTCTTC. Residues: CASSLAQVYNEQFF. Filled out from reference TRBV7-2 and TRBJ2-1, the complete variable domain reads GAGVSQSPSNKVTEKGKDVELRCDPISGHTALYWYRQSLGQGLEFLIYFQGNSAPDKSGLPSDRFSAERTGGSVSTLTIQRTQQEDSAVYLCASSLAQVYNEQFFGPGTRLTVL.

V usage is TRBV7-9 and J usage is TRBJ2-3; 9 bases are shared with TRBD2. With 3 bases clipped from V and 6 bases from J, the junction kept 10 bases outside the gene matches. Germline V gene lookup returns CDR1 SEHNR and CDR2 FQNEAQ (reference sequence). The length of the CDR3 is 16 residues. This chain's CDR3 is CASSFGRLAEADTQYF. CDR3 DNA sequence: TGTGCCAGCAGCTTCGGGAGACTAGCGGAGGCGGATACGCAGTATTTT.

The rearrangement uses TRBV6-1 and TRBJ2-3; D remains unclear. This CDR3 has 14 amino acids. Trimming took off 1 base at V and 2 bases at J, with 7 bases between the two ends. Germline V gene data show CDR1 as MNHNS and CDR2 as SASEGT. CDR3 residues: CASSEEPHTDTQYF. CDR3 bases: TGTGCCAGCAGTGAAGAGCCTCACACAGATACGCAGTATTTT.

The DNA of the CDR3 is TGTGCCAGCAGGAAGAGGGAGGGCTACGAGCAGTACTTC. Protein product: CASRKREGYEQYF. This sequence joins TRBV6-6 and TRBJ2-7; 7 bases are a match to TRBD2. Unmatched junction bases numbered 5, after V lost 6 bases and J lost 3 bases. The CDR3 consists of 13 residues. Germline CDR1 is MNHNY and CDR2 is SVGAGI (reference sequence).

V gene TRBV27 combines with J gene TRBJ2-1, with 14 nucleotides matching TRBD2. Trimming took 3 bases from V and 5 from J; bases not matched to a gene: 9. Per germline, CDR1 MNHEY and CDR2 SMNVEV (reference sequence). This CDR3 region has 18 residues. This chain's CDR3 is CASSFSRLAGGSHNEQFF. The CDR3 region has the DNA TGTGCCAGCAGTTTTTCTCGACTAGCGGGAGGGTCCCACAATGAGCAGTTCTTC.